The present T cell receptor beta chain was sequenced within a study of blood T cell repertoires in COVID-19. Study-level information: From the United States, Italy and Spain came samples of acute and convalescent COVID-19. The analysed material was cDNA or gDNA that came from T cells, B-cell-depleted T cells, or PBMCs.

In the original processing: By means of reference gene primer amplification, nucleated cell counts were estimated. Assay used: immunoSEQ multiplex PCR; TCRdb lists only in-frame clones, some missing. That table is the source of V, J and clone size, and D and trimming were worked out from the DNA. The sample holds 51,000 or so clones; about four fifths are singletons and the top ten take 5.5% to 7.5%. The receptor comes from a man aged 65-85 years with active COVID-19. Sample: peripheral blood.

CDR3 bases: TGTGCCAGCAGCGTGTACAGGGGGCCCGGGGAGCTGTTTTTT. Its protein product is CASSVYRGPGELFF. V is TRBV5-4 and J is TRBJ2-2; 9 bases align to TRBD1. The length of the CDR3 is 14 residues. Trimming at V came to 4 bases and at J to 6 bases, leaving 4 bases not matched to a gene. Germline V gene sequence: CDR1 SGHNT, CDR2 YYREEE (reference sequence).